Detailed here is one TCR beta chain. Its antigen remains unknown. The data stem from a study of T cell responses to AZD1222 COVID-19 vaccine. Study-wide points: Scientists sampled the repertoires only once the peak T cell response had passed.

Produced via immunoSEQ multiplex PCR; TCRdb's table is partial and in-frame only. The table shows more than 150,000 clones, with 94% occurring only once. From germline, CDR1 is GTSNPN and CDR2 SVGIG (reference sequence). The CDR3 totals 14 residues. Trimming took off 0 bases at V and 3 bases at J, with 11 bases between the two ends. Sequences were derived from peripheral blood, sampled 28 days after the second AZD1222 dose. This sequence originates from an adult who received the AZD1222 COVID-19 vaccine. The chain combines TRBV30 with TRBJ1-2; D unclear. The CDR3 is CAWSVRSSYYGYTF. The CDR3 region has the DNA TGTGCCTGGAGTGTACGGTCGTCCTACTATGGCTACACCTTC.